Each of the 4 T cell receptor beta chains below was sequenced from the same sample in a study of blood T cells in healthy people across ages. A sample-barcoded 5' primer and a J-beta primer mix were used in a second PCR of about 7 to 12 cycles. MiXCR was run by TCRdb on the 5' RACE reads, yielding one entry per CDR3 protein. The table lists hundreds of thousands of distinct CDR3 sequences, about 43% of them singletons, with around 30% in the top ten. Sample: blood. These receptors all come from an elderly man in good health.

The count of this clonotype is one. A single base separates this from a much larger clone, so it may be a read error. The chain joins TRBV29-1 to TRBJ2-1; TRBD2 matches 10 bases. CDR1 is SQVTM, CDR2 ANQGSEA, per germline. The CDR3 runs 14 residues. The DNA for the CDR3 is TGCAGCGTCTTTTTAGCGGGAGGCTACAGTGAGCAGTTCTTC. Its translation: CSVFLAGGYSEQFF.

The chain is built from TRBV7-2 and TRBJ2-1; TRBD2 agrees at 9 bases. The V and J ends lost 4 bases and 5 bases, in that order; junction bases with no gene match: 15. Germline V gene data show CDR1 as SGHTA and CDR2 as FQGNSA. CDR3 length: 18 residues. The chain's CDR3 is CASSSESAGGMRNNEQFF. CDR3 sequence (DNA): TGTGCCAGCAGCTCGGAAAGCGCGGGGGGGATGCGTAACAATGAGCAGTTCTTC. Drawing the rest from reference TRBV7-2 and TRBJ2-1, the complete variable domain is GAGVSQSPSNKVTEKGKDVELRCDPISGHTALYWYRQSLGQGLEFLIYFQGNSAPDKSGLPSDRFSAERTGGSVSTLTIQRTQQEDSAVYLCASSSESAGGMRNNEQFFGPGTRLTVL.

This clonotype was observed many times. This chain connects TRBV7-8 to TRBJ2-5, with D tentatively TRBD1 or TRBD2 (5 bases each). Germline CDR1 SGHVS, CDR2 FQNEAQ. This CDR3 spans 12 amino acids. CDR3 DNA: TGTGCAAGCGGCAGGGTCTCAGAGACCCAGTACTTC. It yields the protein CASGRVSETQYF.

This clonotype appeared many times. The V call is TRBV7-2, the J call TRBJ2-1; 9 bases map to TRBD2. The CDR3 extends over 15 amino acids. Germline V gives CDR1 SGHTA, CDR2 FQGNSA. The junction had 4 bases not matched to a gene; V was cut back by 3 bases and J by 4 bases. The CDR3 reads CASSFSSGTYNEQFF. Written as DNA, the CDR3 is TGTGCCAGCAGCTTTTCTAGCGGGACTTACAATGAGCAGTTCTTC.